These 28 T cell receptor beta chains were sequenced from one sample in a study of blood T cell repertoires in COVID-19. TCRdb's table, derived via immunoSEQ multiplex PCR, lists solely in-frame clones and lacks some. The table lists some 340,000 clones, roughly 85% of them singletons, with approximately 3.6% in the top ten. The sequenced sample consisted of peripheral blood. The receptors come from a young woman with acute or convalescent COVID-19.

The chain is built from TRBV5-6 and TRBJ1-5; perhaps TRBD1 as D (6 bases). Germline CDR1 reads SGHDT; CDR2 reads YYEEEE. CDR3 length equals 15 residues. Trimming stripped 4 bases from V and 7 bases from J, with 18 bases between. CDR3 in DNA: TGTGCCAGCAGCGACTCGGGGTACAGGGACCAGCCCCAGCATTTT. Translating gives CASSDSGYRDQPQHF.

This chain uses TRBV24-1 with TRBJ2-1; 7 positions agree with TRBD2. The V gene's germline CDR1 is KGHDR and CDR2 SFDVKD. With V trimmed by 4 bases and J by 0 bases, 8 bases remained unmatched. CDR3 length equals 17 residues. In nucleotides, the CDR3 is TGTGCCACCAGTGAGGATCGCACTAGCGACTCCTACAATGAGCAGTTCTTC. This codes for CATSEDRTSDSYNEQFF.

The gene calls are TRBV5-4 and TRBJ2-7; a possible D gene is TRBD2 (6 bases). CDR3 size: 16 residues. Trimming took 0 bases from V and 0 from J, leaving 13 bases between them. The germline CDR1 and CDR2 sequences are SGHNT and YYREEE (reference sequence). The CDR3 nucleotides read TGTGCCAGCAGCTTGGATCAGGAGCGGGCCTCCTACGAGCAGTACTTC. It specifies CASSLDQERASYEQYF.

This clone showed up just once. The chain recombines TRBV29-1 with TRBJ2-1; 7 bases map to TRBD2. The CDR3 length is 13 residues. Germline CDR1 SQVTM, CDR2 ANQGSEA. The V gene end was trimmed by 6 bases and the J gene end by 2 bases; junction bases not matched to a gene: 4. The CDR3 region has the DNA TGCAGCGTGACCGGGGGGACCTACAATGAGCAGTTCTTC. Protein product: CSVTGGTYNEQFF.

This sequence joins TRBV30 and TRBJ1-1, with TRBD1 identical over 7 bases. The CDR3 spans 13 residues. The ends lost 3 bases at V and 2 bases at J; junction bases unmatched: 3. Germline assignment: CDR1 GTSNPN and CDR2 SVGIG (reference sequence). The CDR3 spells CAWRGQVNTEAFF. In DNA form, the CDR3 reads TGTGCCTGGAGAGGACAGGTCAACACTGAAGCTTTCTTT.

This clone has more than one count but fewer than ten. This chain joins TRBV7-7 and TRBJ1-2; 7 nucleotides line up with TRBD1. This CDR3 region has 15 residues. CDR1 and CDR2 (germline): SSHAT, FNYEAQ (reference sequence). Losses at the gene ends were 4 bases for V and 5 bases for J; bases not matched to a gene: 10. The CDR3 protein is CASSYPRQGEYGYTF. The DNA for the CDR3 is TGTGCCAGCAGCTATCCGCGACAGGGTGAATATGGCTACACCTTC.

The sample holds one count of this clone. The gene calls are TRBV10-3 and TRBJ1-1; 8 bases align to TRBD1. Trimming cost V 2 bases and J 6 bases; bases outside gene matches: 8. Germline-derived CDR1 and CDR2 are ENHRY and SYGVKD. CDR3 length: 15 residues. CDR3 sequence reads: CAISEPPGQGPEAFF. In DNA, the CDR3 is TGTGCCATCAGTGAGCCCCCTGGACAGGGACCTGAAGCTTTCTTT.

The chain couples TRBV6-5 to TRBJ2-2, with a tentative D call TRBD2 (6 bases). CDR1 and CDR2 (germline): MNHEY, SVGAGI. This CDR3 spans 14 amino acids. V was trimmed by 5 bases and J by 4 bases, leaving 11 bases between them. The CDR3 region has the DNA TGTGCCAGCAGTACGGGGGACTCCACCGGGGAGCTGTTTTTT. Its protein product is CASSTGDSTGELFF.

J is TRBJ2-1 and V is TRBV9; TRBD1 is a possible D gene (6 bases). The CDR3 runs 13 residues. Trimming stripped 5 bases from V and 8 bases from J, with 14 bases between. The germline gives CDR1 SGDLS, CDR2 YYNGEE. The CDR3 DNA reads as TGTGCCAGCAGAGGGGGAACTTGGGATGAGCAGTTCTTC. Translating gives CASRGGTWDEQFF. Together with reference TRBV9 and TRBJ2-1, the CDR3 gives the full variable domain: DSGVTQTPKHLITATGQRVTLRCSPRSGDLSVYWYQQSLDQGLQFLIQYYNGEERAKGNILERFSAQQFPDLHSELNLSSLELGDSALYFCASRGGTWDEQFFGPGTRLTVL.

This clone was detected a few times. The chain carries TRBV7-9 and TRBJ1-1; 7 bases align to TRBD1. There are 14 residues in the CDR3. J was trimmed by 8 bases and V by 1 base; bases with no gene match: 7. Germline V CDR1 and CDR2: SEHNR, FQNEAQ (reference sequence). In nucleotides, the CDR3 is TGTGCCAGCAGCTTAGACGGGACAGTTGTCGAAGCTTTCTTT. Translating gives CASSLDGTVVEAFF.

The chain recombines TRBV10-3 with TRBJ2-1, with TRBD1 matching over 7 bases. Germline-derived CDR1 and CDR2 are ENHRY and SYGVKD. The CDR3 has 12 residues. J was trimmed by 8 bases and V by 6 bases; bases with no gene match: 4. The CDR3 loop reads CAISLTGDEQFF. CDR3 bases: TGTGCCATCAGCCTAACAGGGGATGAGCAGTTCTTC.

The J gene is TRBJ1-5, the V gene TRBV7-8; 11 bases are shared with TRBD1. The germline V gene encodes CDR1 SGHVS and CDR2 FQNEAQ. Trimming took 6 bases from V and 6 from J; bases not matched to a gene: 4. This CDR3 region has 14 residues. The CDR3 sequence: CASSGTGGSQPQHF. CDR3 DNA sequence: TGTGCCAGCAGTGGGACAGGGGGTAGTCAGCCCCAGCATTTT.

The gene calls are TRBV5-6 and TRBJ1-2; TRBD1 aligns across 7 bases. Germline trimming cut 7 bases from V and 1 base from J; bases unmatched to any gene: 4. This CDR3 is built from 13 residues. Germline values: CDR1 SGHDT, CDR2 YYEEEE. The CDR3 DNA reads TGTGCCAGCGCCGGGACAGTTAACTATGGCTACACCTTC. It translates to CASAGTVNYGYTF.

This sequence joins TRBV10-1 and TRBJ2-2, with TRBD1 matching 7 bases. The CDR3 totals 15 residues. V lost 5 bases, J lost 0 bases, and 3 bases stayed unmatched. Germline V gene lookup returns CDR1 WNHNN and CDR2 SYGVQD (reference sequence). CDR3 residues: CASSPGQPNTGELFF. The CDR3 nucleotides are TGCGCCAGCAGTCCGGGACAGCCGAACACCGGGGAGCTGTTTTTT.

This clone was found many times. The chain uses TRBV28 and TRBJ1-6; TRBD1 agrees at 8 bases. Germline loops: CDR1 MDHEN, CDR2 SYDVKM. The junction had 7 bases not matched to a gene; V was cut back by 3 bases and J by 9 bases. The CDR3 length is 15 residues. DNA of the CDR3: TGTGCCAGCAGTTTCGGCACAGGGGGGGGTTCACCCCTCCACTTT. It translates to CASSFGTGGGSPLHF.

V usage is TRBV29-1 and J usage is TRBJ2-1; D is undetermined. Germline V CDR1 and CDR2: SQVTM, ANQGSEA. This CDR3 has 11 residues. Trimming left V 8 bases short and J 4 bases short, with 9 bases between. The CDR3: CSTSRYNEQFF. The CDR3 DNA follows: TGCAGCACATCTAGGTACAATGAGCAGTTCTTC.

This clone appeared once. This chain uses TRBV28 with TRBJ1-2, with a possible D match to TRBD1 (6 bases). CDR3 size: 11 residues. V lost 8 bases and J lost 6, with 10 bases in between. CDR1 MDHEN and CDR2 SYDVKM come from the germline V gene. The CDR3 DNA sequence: TGTGCCAGCGACCAGGGGAATGGCTACACCTTC. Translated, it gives CASDQGNGYTF.

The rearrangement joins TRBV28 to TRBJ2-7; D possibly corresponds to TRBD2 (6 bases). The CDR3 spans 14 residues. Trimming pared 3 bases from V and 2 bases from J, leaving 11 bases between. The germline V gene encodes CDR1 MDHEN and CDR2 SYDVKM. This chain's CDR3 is CASSLRDGAYEQYF. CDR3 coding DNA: TGTGCCAGCAGTTTGCGGGACGGAGCCTACGAGCAGTACTTC.

Here the CDR3 reads CASSQDRGALSYNEQFF. CDR3 coding DNA: TGTGCCAGCAGCCAAGACAGGGGAGCCCTAAGCTACAATGAGCAGTTCTTC. The chain joins TRBV3-1 (or the pseudogene TRBV3-2) to TRBJ2-1, with D possibly being TRBD1 (6 bases). The V and J ends lost 0 bases and 3 bases respectively, with 15 bases between them. CDR1 and CDR2 from the germline V gene are LGHDT and YNNKEL (reference sequence). The CDR3 has 17 amino acids.

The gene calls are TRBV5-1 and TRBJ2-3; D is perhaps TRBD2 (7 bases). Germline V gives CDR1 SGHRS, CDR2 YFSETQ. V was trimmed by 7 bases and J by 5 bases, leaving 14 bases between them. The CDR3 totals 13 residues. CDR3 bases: TGCGCCAGCGGGGGGGCTAGCGGAGATACGCAGTATTTT. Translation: CASGGASGDTQYF. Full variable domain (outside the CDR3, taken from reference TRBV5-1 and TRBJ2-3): KAGVTQTPRYLIKTRGQQVTLSCSPISGHRSVSWYQQTPGQGLQFLFEYFSETQRNKGNFPGRFSGRQFSNSRSEMNVSTLELGDSALYLCASGGASGDTQYFGPGTRLTVL.

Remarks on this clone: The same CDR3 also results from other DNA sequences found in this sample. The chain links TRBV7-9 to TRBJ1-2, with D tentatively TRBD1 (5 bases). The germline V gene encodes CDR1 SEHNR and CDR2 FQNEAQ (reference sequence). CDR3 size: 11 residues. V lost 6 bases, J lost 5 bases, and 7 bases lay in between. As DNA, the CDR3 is TGTGCCAGCAGTCCAGGGTATGGCTACACCTTC. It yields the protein CASSPGYGYTF.

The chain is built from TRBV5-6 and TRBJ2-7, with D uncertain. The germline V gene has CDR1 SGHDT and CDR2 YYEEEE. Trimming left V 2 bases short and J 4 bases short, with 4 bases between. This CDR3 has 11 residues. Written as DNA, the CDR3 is TGTGCCAGCAGCTTCGGTTACGAGCAGTACTTC. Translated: CASSFGYEQYF.

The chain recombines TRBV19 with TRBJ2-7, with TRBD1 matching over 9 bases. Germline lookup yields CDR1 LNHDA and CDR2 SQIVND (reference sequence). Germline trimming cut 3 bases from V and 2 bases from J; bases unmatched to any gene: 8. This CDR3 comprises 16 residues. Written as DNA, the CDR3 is TGTGCCAGTAGTATGGGGGGGACAGGGAAAACCTACGAGCAGTACTTC. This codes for CASSMGGTGKTYEQYF.

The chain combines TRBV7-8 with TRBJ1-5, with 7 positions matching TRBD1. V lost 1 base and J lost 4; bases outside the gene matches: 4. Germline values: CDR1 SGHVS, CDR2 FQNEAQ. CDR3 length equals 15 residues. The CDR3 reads CASSLEGGENQPQHF. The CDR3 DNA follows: TGTGCCAGCAGCTTAGAAGGGGGCGAGAATCAGCCCCAGCATTTT.

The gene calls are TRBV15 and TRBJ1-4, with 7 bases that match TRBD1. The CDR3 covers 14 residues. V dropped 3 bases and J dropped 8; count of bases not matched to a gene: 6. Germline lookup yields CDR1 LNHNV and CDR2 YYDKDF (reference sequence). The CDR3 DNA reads TGTGCCACCAGCAGGCAAGGGACAGACGAAAAACTGTTTTTT. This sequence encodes CATSRQGTDEKLFF.

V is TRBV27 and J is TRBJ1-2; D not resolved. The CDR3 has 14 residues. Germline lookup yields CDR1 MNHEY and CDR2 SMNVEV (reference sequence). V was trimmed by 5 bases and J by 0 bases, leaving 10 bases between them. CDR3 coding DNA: TGTGCCAGCAGTCCCAAGACTGCTAACTATGGCTACACCTTC. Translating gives CASSPKTANYGYTF.

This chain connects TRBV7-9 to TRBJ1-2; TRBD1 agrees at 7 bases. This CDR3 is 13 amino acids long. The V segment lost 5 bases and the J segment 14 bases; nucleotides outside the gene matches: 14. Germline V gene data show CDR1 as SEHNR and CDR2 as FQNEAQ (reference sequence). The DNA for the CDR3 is TGTGCCAGCAGCCCGCCGGGACAGTTGGGTGTGACCTTC. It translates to CASSPPGQLGVTF.

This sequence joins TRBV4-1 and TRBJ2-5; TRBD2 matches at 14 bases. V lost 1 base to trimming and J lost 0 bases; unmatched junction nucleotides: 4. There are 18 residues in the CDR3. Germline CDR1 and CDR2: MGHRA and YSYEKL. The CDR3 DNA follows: TGCGCCAGCAGCCAAGGGACTAGCGGGAGGCCGTACCAAGAGACCCAGTACTTC. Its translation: CASSQGTSGRPYQETQYF.